This TCR beta chain stems from a study of CXCR3-negative and CXCR3-positive naive CD8 T cells. Whole-study findings and limits: Against CXCR3-negative naive cells, CXCR3-positive naive cells showed more hydrophobic TRB CDR3s. Partially decreased CXCR3 expression was recorded after cryopreservation, and fresh PBMCs were used in most assays. Naive cells that were CXCR3-negative or CXCR3-positive used TRBV-TRBJ genes alike, while memory cells diverged. Both of the naive subsets showed about the same high diversity, but memory CD8+ cells had much less.

Points on this clonotype: The antigen remains undetermined.

Preparation of TRB cDNA libraries relied on 5' RACE carrying UMI labels. Reprocessing the 5' RACE reads, TCRdb reports a single entry for every CDR3 protein and omits DNA. This specimen shows 50,000 to 75,000 distinct CDR3 sequences; the ten leading clones hold around 0.4%. The CDR3 consists of 14 residues. Germline lookup yields CDR1 SGHRS and CDR2 YFSETQ. The genes are TRBV5-1 and TRBJ1-1. The specimen was naive CXCR3- CD8+ T cells from blood. Subset of the sample: CD45RO-CCR7+CD27+CD95- naive CD8+ T cells lacking CXCR3 (TNR3-). The source is a human donor in good health. Some clones in this sample may be carry-over from other donors' samples. This CDR3 is CASSLGLVGTEAFF.